This T cell receptor (beta chain) was captured in a study of memory CD4+ T cells and cytomegalovirus serostatus. The sort gate was single viable CD3+CD4+CD8-CD45RO+ cells for memory CD4+ T cells. V lost 1 base to trimming and J lost 2 bases, with 9 bases between them. This CDR3 is 15 amino acids long. Germline values: CDR1 MNHNS, CDR2 SASEGT. The assay was immunoSEQ multiplex PCR, and TCRdb's table has in-frame clones only and misses some. The sample lists 40,000 to 55,000 clones, 60% to 80% occurring once. The TCR comes from an adult in good health and CMV-seronegative. This chain joins TRBV6-1 and TRBJ2-1, with D tentatively TRBD2 (5 bases). Sample: memory CD4+ T cells from blood. The CDR3 region is CASSEGPGTYNEQFF. In nucleotides, the CDR3 is TGTGCCAGCAGTGAAGGCCCGGGAACCTACAATGAGCAGTTCTTC.